A single sample is the source of the 2 T cell receptor beta chains below, sequenced in a study of cytomegalovirus exposure and HLA in healthy donors. This PCR relied on a set of 60 Vbeta primers and 13 Jbeta primers. Clones were read by immunoSEQ multiplex PCR, and TCRdb kept only the in-frame ones, dropping some. The sample consists of roughly 200,000 clones, around 78% of them appearing once. The sequenced material came from PBMCs. These TCRs come from a woman in her twenties or thirties in good health and CMV-seropositive.

This clone was detected only once. The chain's CDR3 is CASSLNRDVRGYTF. Here the CDR3 DNA reads TGTGCCAGCAGTTTGAACAGGGATGTGCGGGGCTACACCTTC. The chain has TRBV27 and TRBJ1-2; maybe TRBD1 (6 bases). CDR1 and CDR2 (germline): MNHEY, SMNVEV (reference sequence). This CDR3 region has 14 residues. Deletions cut 3 bases from V and 8 bases from J, with 16 bases between.

This clone was observed a single time. The chain is built from TRBV4-1 and TRBJ1-1, with 9 bases matching TRBD1. From germline, CDR1 is MGHRA and CDR2 YSYEKL. Unmatched junction bases numbered 2, after V lost 1 base and J lost 8 bases. The length of the CDR3 is 13 residues. CDR3 in DNA: TGCGCCAGCAGCCAAGCTGACAGGGGGGAAGCTTTCTTT. This translates into CASSQADRGEAFF.